Listed below are T cell receptor beta chains from one sample, sequenced in a study of tumor-infiltrating lymphocytes in localized non-small cell lung cancer. Clones were read by immunoSEQ multiplex PCR, and TCRdb kept only the in-frame ones, dropping some. The sample holds around 13,000 clones, roughly 70% seen once. Specimen: lung tumor tissue. All receptors come from a human donor with non-small cell lung cancer. Both conserved end residues are part of each CDR3. Fields, in order: J gene, D gene, V gene, clone size, CDR3 DNA, CDR3 protein. D genes are given only for firm matches. The size field is filled for only some rows; it gives once, few, many or a size class.

TRBJ2-7,TRBD1,TRBV6-1,NA,TGTGCCAGCACTCGGGACAGGGCCTACGAGCAGTACTTC,CASTRDRAYEQYF
TRBJ1-5,TRBD1,TRBV18,few,TGTGCCAGCTCATCACAGGGGGATCAGCCCCAGCATTTT,CASSSQGDQPQHF
TRBJ1-3,NA,TRBV5-1,few,TGCGCCAGCAGCTTGCAGGGGAGCTCTGGAAACACCATATATTTT,CASSLQGSSGNTIYF
TRBJ2-1,TRBD2,TRBV6-4,few,TGTGCCAGCAGTTTTGCGGGAGAGGGTGAGCAGTTCTTC,CASSFAGEGEQFF
TRBJ2-7,TRBD1,TRBV18,NA,TGTGCCAGCTCGTCACTGGACTTCTATACGGGACAGGAGTACGAGCAGTACTTC,CASSSLDFYTGQEYEQYF
TRBJ2-5,TRBD2,TRBV5-1,NA,TGCGCCAGCAGCTTGTTGACGGGGGGGCCCAAAGAGACCCAGTACTTC,CASSLLTGGPKETQYF
TRBJ2-1,NA,TRBV6-6,NA,TGTGCCAGCAGTTACTCTCCCAATCAAGGCTACAATGAGCAGTTCTTC,CASSYSPNQGYNEQFF
TRBJ2-1,TRBD2,TRBV13,NA,TGTGCCAGCAGCCCCACTAGCGGTCCCCGGGACAATGAGCAGTTCTTC,CASSPTSGPRDNEQFF
TRBJ2-1,TRBD1,TRBV5-1,once,TGCGCCAGCAACTACAGGGGCGGCAATGAGCAGTTCTTC,CASNYRGGNEQFF
TRBJ2-1,TRBD2,TRBV7-8,NA,TGTGCCAGCAGCTTAGGAGCGGGGGGACCTTACAATGAGCAGTTCTTC,CASSLGAGGPYNEQFF
TRBJ2-5,NA,TRBV7-9,once,TGTGCCAGCAGCTTATATGAGACCCAGTACTTC,CASSLYETQYF
TRBJ2-3,TRBD2,TRBV19,NA,TGTGCCAGTAGTATAGGGGCGGCGGGAGTCGCAGATACGCAGTATTTT,CASSIGAAGVADTQYF
TRBJ1-4,NA,TRBV18,NA,TGTGCCAGCTCACCATGGGGCCAGGAACCGGGCCAGGAGGAAAAACTGTTTTTT,CASSPWGQEPGQEEKLFF
TRBJ2-3,TRBD1,TRBV29-1,NA,TGCAGCGTCCACGGACAGGGGGCAGGCGATACGCAGTATTTT,CSVHGQGAGDTQYF
TRBJ2-6,NA,TRBV30,NA,TGTGCCTGGAGTGTACCGGTGGCAACTGGGGCCAACGTCCTGACTTTC,CAWSVPVATGANVLTF
TRBJ1-5,NA,TRBV4-1,once,TGCGCCAGCAGCCAAGGCGGCCTTCTTAGCAATCAGCCCCAGCATTTT,CASSQGGLLSNQPQHF
TRBJ1-3,TRBD1,TRBV5-1,once,TGCGCCAGCAGCGCAACGACAGGGCAACGAGGAAACACCATATATTTT,CASSATTGQRGNTIYF
TRBJ2-2,NA,TRBV9,NA,TGTGCCAGCAGCGTAACCACGGAAGGGACCGGGGAGCTGTTTTTT,CASSVTTEGTGELFF
TRBJ1-1,NA,TRBV5-6,NA,TGTGCCAGCAGCCGTGGGACACGCACTGAAGCTTTCTTT,CASSRGTRTEAFF
TRBJ1-1,TRBD1,TRBV11-2,NA,TGTGCCAGCAGGGGGGACAGCTTGAACACTGAAGCTTTCTTT,CASRGDSLNTEAFF
TRBJ2-2,NA,TRBV10-3,medium-sized,TGTGCCATCAACGCTGACGGAGGTGGGACCGGGGAGCTGTTTTTT,CAINADGGGTGELFF
TRBJ1-1,NA,TRBV6-1,NA,TGTGCCAGCACCCTAAATGGGCAAACTGAAGCTTTCTTT,CASTLNGQTEAFF
TRBJ2-7,TRBD1,TRBV4-1,NA,TGCGCCAGCAGCCAAGGGACAGGGGGCAGTTACGAGCAGTACTTC,CASSQGTGGSYEQYF
TRBJ2-7,TRBD1,TRBV6-5,NA,TGTGCCAGCAGCCTAAAAGGGACAGTGAACTACGAGCAGTACTTC,CASSLKGTVNYEQYF
TRBJ2-7,TRBD1,TRBV5-1,NA,TGCGCCAGCAGCATAACCAGCGGGACAGGGACCCCCGTTTTC,CASSITSGTGTPVF
TRBJ2-7,NA,TRBV7-9,medium-sized,TGTGCCAGCAGCTTAGCGCAAGGGGCGAGATACGAGCAGTACTTC,CASSLAQGARYEQYF
TRBJ1-6,NA,TRBV15,NA,TGTGCCACCAGCAGCCGGGTGACGGGTTCACCCCTCCACTTT,CATSSRVTGSPLHF
TRBJ2-7,TRBD1,TRBV7-2,few,TGTGCCAGCAGCACTCAGACAGGGTACTACGAGCAGTACTTC,CASSTQTGYYEQYF
TRBJ1-3,NA,TRBV7-9,NA,TGTGCCAGCAGCCTTCGGAATTCGGAGAACACCATATATTTT,CASSLRNSENTIYF
TRBJ2-5,NA,TRBV5-1,once,TGCGCCAGCAGATCAAACAGGTTGGGGGGAGAGACCCAGTACTTC,CASRSNRLGGETQYF
TRBJ2-1,TRBD2,TRBV7-9,few,TGTGCCAGCAGCTCTCCGGGACTAGCGGGACGGGAGCAGTTCTTC,CASSSPGLAGREQFF
TRBJ2-1,TRBD2,TRBV5-1,NA,TGCGCCAGCAGCCCGCGGTCTAGCGGGATGAGCTCCTACAATGAGCAGTTCTTC,CASSPRSSGMSSYNEQFF
TRBJ1-4,NA,TRBV7-2,NA,TGTGCCAGCAGCTTAAGTGGCTTAGGGGCTGAAAAACTGTTTTTT,CASSLSGLGAEKLFF
TRBJ2-5,NA,TRBV29-1,NA,TGCAGCGTACTCCTTGGGGGGGAGACCCAGTACTTC,CSVLLGGETQYF
TRBJ2-4,NA,TRBV2,NA,TGTGCCAGCAGGATTACCCGAGCCAAAAACATTCAGTACTTC,CASRITRAKNIQYF
TRBJ2-5,NA,TRBV5-7,NA,TGTGCCAGCAGCTTGGTAGTCCGGAAAGAGACCCAGTACTTC,CASSLVVRKETQYF
TRBJ2-1,NA,TRBV6-5,NA,TGTGCCAGCAGTTACTCAGTGACTTCTAATGAGCAGTTCTTC,CASSYSVTSNEQFF
TRBJ2-1,TRBD2,TRBV14,NA,TGTGCCAGCAGCCCTGCCGGAGTAGCGGGTTACAATGAGCAGTTCTTC,CASSPAGVAGYNEQFF
TRBJ2-3,TRBD2,TRBV14,NA,TGTGCCAGCAGCCTGGGGACTAGCGGGCTTGATACGCAGTATTTT,CASSLGTSGLDTQYF
TRBJ2-7,NA,TRBV21-1,NA,TGTGCCAGCAGCAAGCGAGGACGGTCCTCCTACGAGCAGTACTTC,CASSKRGRSSYEQYF
TRBJ1-5,NA,TRBV6-1,NA,TGTGCCAGCACTCTGGGGACAAATCAGCCCCAGCATTTT,CASTLGTNQPQHF
TRBJ2-2,NA,TRBV10-1,NA,TGCGCCAGCGGGGCAGGGGCGAACACCGGGGAGCTGTTTTTT,CASGAGANTGELFF
TRBJ2-7,NA,TRBV4-2,NA,TGTGCCAGCAGCCAAGTCTCCGGGGGGCAGGGCGCCTACGAGCAGTACTTC,CASSQVSGGQGAYEQYF
TRBJ1-1,NA,TRBV11-2,once,TGTGCCAGCAGCTTAATGACAGGCAGCACTGAAGCTTTCTTT,CASSLMTGSTEAFF
TRBJ1-3,NA,TRBV29-1,medium-sized,TGCAGCGTGGCTTCGGGGTCTGGAAACACCATATATTTT,CSVASGSGNTIYF
TRBJ1-5,TRBD1,TRBV10-2,few,TGCGCCAGCAGTGGGGACAGAAATCAGCCCCAGCATTTT,CASSGDRNQPQHF
TRBJ2-5,TRBD2,TRBV15,NA,TGTGCCACCAGCGGCTGGGGAGGGCAAGAGACCCAGTACTTC,CATSGWGGQETQYF
TRBJ1-5,NA,TRBV6-5,few,TGTGCCAGCAGTTACTCCGCCAAGGCAATGCAGCCCCAGCATTTT,CASSYSAKAMQPQHF
TRBJ2-2,NA,TRBV28,NA,TGTGCCAGCAGCAGACCCACCGGGGAGCTGTTTTTT,CASSRPTGELFF
TRBJ2-5,TRBD1,TRBV19,NA,TGTGCCAGTAGTGTACCCGGGACAGGGCCTAGCGTTTCACAAGAGACCCAGTACTTC,CASSVPGTGPSVSQETQYF
TRBJ2-1,NA,TRBV7-9,NA,TGTGCCAGCAGCTTAGGGGAGAGCGGCAGGAATGAGCAGTTCTTC,CASSLGESGRNEQFF
TRBJ1-5,NA,TRBV4-3,NA,TGCGCCAGCAGCCAAGCGGTCGGGGGTCAGCCCCAGCATTTT,CASSQAVGGQPQHF
TRBJ2-7,NA,TRBV18,few,TGTGCCAGCTCACCCGGCGGGGGCGCCTACGAGCAGTACTTC,CASSPGGGAYEQYF
TRBJ2-4,TRBD2,TRBV6-1,NA,TGTGCCAGCAGTGAAGCAGGCGGGGGAACCAAAAACATTCAGTACTTC,CASSEAGGGTKNIQYF
TRBJ2-5,NA,TRBV2,few,TGTGCCAGCAGTTCTGGGGGCTGGACCCAGTACTTC,CASSSGGWTQYF